The sequence of this T cell receptor (beta chain) was determined in a study of control samples from healthy donors and cancer patients. Germline lookup yields CDR1 LNHNV and CDR2 YYDKDF (reference sequence). The length of the CDR3 is 15 residues. With 5 bases removed from V and 3 bases from J, the gap between germline ends came to 15 bases. Produced via immunoSEQ multiplex PCR; TCRdb's table is partial and in-frame only. This table holds approximately 190,000 clones, roughly nine tenths found once. The V gene is TRBV15, the J gene TRBJ2-3; perhaps D is TRBD1 or TRBD2 (6 bases each). This TCR came from a man aged 25 to 40 in good health. Material: blood. In nucleotides, the CDR3 is TGTGCCACCAGCGGAACTACAGGGACTACAGATACGCAGTATTTT. Protein: CATSGTTGTTDTQYF.